This T cell receptor (beta chain) was captured in a study of regulatory T cells in long-lasting Graves disease. Study-level information: Freshly diagnosed Graves' patients had used antithyroid drugs for under 3 months.

The authors built TCR beta libraries using iRepertoire HTBI primers and Arm-PCR of CDR3 regions. TCRdb redid the calling of the multiplex PCR reads with MiXCR, one entry per CDR3 protein. The sample lists about 530,000 distinct CDR3 sequences, 15% to 20% occurring once. The germline CDR1 and CDR2 sequences are MGHDK and SYGVNS. Trimming stripped 5 bases from V and 2 bases from J, with 12 bases between. The length of the CDR3 is 14 residues. This clonotype was found a few times. The time point is: newly diagnosed GD, antithyroid drugs for less than 3 months. Preparation of the TCR library used RNA extracted from PBMCs. As a group, patients came from one endocrinology department in Xi'an, China. Another study also made use of these data, one on T cells in Graves' hyperthyroidism and ophthalmopathy. That work states: Among the patients, aged 18 to 65, hyperthyroidism was newly diagnosed and had lasted under 2 months.

This sample comprised peripheral blood mononuclear cells (PBMCs), obtained at new diagnosis, from a patient treated with antithyroid drugs. The sequence came from a woman aged 35-65 years with Graves disease. The gene calls are TRBV25-1 and TRBJ1-1, with D maybe TRBD1 (6 bases). The CDR3 sequence: CASSNRAVNTEAFF. The CDR3 nucleotides read TGTGCCAGCAGTAACAGGGCGGTCAACACTGAAGCTTTCTTT.